These 30 T cell receptor beta chains were all obtained from the same sample, sequenced in a study of beta chain features in type 1 diabetes. The investigators reverse transcribed all of the isolated RNA, so they sequenced expressed TCRB transcripts. Profiled with immunoSEQ multiplex PCR; TCRdb holds only in-frame clones, not every one. The sample carries more than 300,000 clones, less than 9.5% recorded once. The material sequenced was central memory CD4+ T cells from blood. The receptor set was obtained from a young woman in good health.

At least ten counts were recorded for this clone. The V call is TRBV7-2, the J call TRBJ1-3, with D hard to call. The germline V gene encodes CDR1 SGHTA and CDR2 FQGNSA. Trimming removed 1 base from V and 2 bases from J, with 9 bases in between. The CDR3 sequence is 15 residues long. The DNA of the CDR3 is TGTGCCAGCAGCTTAGACCCTCGGGCTGGAAACACCATATATTTT. Amino acids: CASSLDPRAGNTIYF. Full variable domain (outside the CDR3, taken from reference TRBV7-2 and TRBJ1-3): GAGVSQSPSNKVTEKGKDVELRCDPISGHTALYWYRQSLGQGLEFLIYFQGNSAPDKSGLPSDRFSAERTGGSVSTLTIQRTQQEDSAVYLCASSLDPRAGNTIYFGEGSWLTVV.

This clone was seen a few times. The rearrangement uses TRBV7-9 and TRBJ1-4; no clear D gene. CDR1 is SEHNR, CDR2 FQNEAQ, per germline (reference sequence). Trimming took 5 bases from V and 8 from J, leaving 15 bases between them. The CDR3 sequence is 14 residues long. In DNA, the CDR3 is TGTGCCAGCAGCACTCGGGGAGGACGGGAAAAACTGTTTTTT. Protein: CASSTRGGREKLFF.

Many counts were recorded for this clone. The chain uses TRBV7-2 and TRBJ2-7; D not resolved. The CDR3 length is 13 residues. V was pared by 7 bases and J by 3 bases, with 13 bases between. Germline-derived CDR1 and CDR2 are SGHTA and FQGNSA. CDR3 region: CASTGLYGYEQYF. The CDR3 nucleotides read TGTGCCAGCACCGGTCTTTACGGCTACGAGCAGTACTTC.

As to this clone: It is likely a read error: a sequence one base away is far more abundant. The chain couples TRBV19 to TRBJ1-5; unclear D gene. CDR3 size: 14 residues. V shed 8 bases and J shed 4 bases, with 15 bases lying between them. CDR1 is LNHDA, CDR2 SQIVND, per germline (reference sequence). CDR3 DNA sequence: TGTGCCAGTGTAGTGGGTAATGGAAATCAGCCCCAGCATTTT. This codes for CASVVGNGNQPQHF.

This clone appeared a few times. The CDR3 is CAISESKGRGGGYEKLFF. The DNA of the CDR3 is TGTGCCATCAGTGAGTCGAAGGGAAGGGGAGGTGGATATGAAAAACTGTTTTTT. The gene calls are TRBV10-3 and TRBJ1-4; possible D gene TRBD1, 5 bases. Between the trimmed V and J ends, which lost 0 bases and 6 bases, there was a span of 20 bases. The germline gives CDR1 ENHRY, CDR2 SYGVKD. The CDR3 consists of 18 residues.

This clone showed up just a few times. The V call is TRBV15, the J call TRBJ1-1; D call uncertain. Trimming shortened V by 2 bases and J by 1 base, and 14 bases separated the two germline ends. The CDR3 extends over 16 amino acids. Looked up from germline, CDR1 is LNHNV and CDR2 is YYDKDF (reference sequence). The CDR3 region is CATSRSPAGTNTEAFF. CDR3 DNA: TGTGCCACCAGCAGATCTCCGGCCGGAACGAACACTGAAGCTTTCTTT.

The gene calls are TRBV2 and TRBJ1-4, with D perhaps matching TRBD1 (5 bases). Germline-derived CDR1 and CDR2 are SNHLY and FYNNEI. The CDR3 loop spans 15 amino acids. V lost 7 bases, J lost 8 bases, and 20 bases lay in between. The DNA for the CDR3 is TGTGCCAGCAACCCCCGACAGCGGAGAGTAGAAAAACTGTTTTTT. Its translation is CASNPRQRRVEKLFF.

This clone was counted a few times. The chain employs TRBV2 and TRBJ2-3; D uncertain. With 7 bases removed from V and 4 bases from J, the gap between germline ends came to 6 bases. From germline, CDR1 is SNHLY and CDR2 FYNNEI. The CDR3 is made up of 11 amino acids. The CDR3, as DNA: TGTGCCAGCAACCCACCAGATACGCAGTATTTT. It translates to CASNPPDTQYF.

J is TRBJ2-1 and V is TRBV4-3, with 14 bases identical to TRBD2. Unmatched junction bases numbered 12, after V lost 0 bases and J lost 2 bases. This CDR3 region has 21 residues. Germline-derived CDR1 and CDR2 are LGHNA and YSLEER. The CDR3 DNA is TGCGCCAGCAGCCAAGATAGGAAGGGACTAGCGGGAGTAAGGACCTACAATGAGCAGTTCTTC. It codes for CASSQDRKGLAGVRTYNEQFF.

The rearrangement links TRBV19 to TRBJ2-1; D gene uncertain. The CDR3 sequence is 14 residues long. CDR1 LNHDA and CDR2 SQIVND come from the germline V gene (reference sequence). Trimming left V 3 bases short and J 11 bases short, with 17 bases between. The CDR3 nucleotides read TGTGCCAGTAGTATCGGTGGGCACGGTTGGCAGCAGTTCTTC. Encoded protein: CASSIGGHGWQQFF.

The chain joins TRBV7-2 to TRBJ2-7, with D perhaps matching TRBD1 (6 bases). The CDR3 extends over 12 amino acids. Trimming cost V 5 bases and J 4 bases, with 9 bases left between them. Looked up from germline, CDR1 is SGHTA and CDR2 is FQGNSA. The CDR3 here is CASSTDRYEQYF. The DNA for the CDR3 is TGTGCCAGCAGCACAGACAGGTACGAGCAGTACTTC. The full variable domain, its missing parts supplied by reference TRBV7-2 and TRBJ2-7, is GAGVSQSPSNKVTEKGKDVELRCDPISGHTALYWYRQSLGQGLEFLIYFQGNSAPDKSGLPSDRFSAERTGGSVSTLTIQRTQQEDSAVYLCASSTDRYEQYFGPGTRLTVT.

A few counts support this clone. This rearrangement joins TRBV7-8 to TRBJ2-4; TRBD2 aligns across 7 bases. Germline V gene lookup returns CDR1 SGHVS and CDR2 FQNEAQ. V lost 2 bases, J lost 3 bases, and 4 bases stayed unmatched. The CDR3 loop spans 15 amino acids. This CDR3 reads CASSLSRDYKNIQYF. In DNA form, the CDR3 reads TGTGCCAGCAGCTTATCAAGGGACTACAAAAACATTCAGTACTTC. Full variable domain (outside the CDR3, taken from reference TRBV7-8 and TRBJ2-4): GAGVSQSPRYKVAKRGQDVALRCDPISGHVSLFWYQQALGQGPEFLTYFQNEAQLDKSGLPSDRFFAERPEGSVSTLKIQRTQQEDSAVYLCASSLSRDYKNIQYFGAGTRLSVL.

For the CDR3, the DNA is TGTGCCTCAACCGGGGACGCCACCTACGAGCAGTACTTC. Translated: CASTGDATYEQYF. The rearrangement links TRBV7-9 to TRBJ2-7, with D tentatively TRBD1 or TRBD2 (5 bases each). Deletions cut 11 bases from V and 2 bases from J, with 16 bases between. The CDR3 runs to 13 residues. Germline V gene data show CDR1 as SEHNR and CDR2 as FQNEAQ (reference sequence).

This clone was seen ten or more times. This sample includes further DNA sequences coding for the same CDR3. The CDR3 reads CASYGEQFF. The CDR3 nucleotides read TGTGCCAGCTACGGTGAGCAGTTCTTC. V is TRBV5-8 and J is TRBJ2-1; D remains ambiguous. The V end lost 7 bases, the J end lost 9 bases, and 5 bases lay between the germline ends. The CDR3 sequence is 9 residues long. The germline V gene has CDR1 SGHTS and CDR2 YDEGEE.

The chain links TRBV7-2 to TRBJ1-1; D perhaps matches TRBD1 (6 bases). CDR1 and CDR2 (germline): SGHTA, FQGNSA. The V and J ends lost 1 base and 6 bases respectively, with 12 bases between them. The CDR3 runs 14 residues. This chain's CDR3 is CASSLDQGRAEAFF. CDR3 in DNA: TGTGCCAGCAGCTTAGATCAGGGGAGGGCTGAAGCTTTCTTT.

This chain links TRBV6-6 with TRBJ2-7, with 10 bases fitting TRBD2. Per germline, CDR1 MNHNY and CDR2 SVGAGI (reference sequence). After removal of 5 bases from V and 6 bases from J, the junction contained 7 bases not matched to a gene. The CDR3 sequence is 14 residues long. The CDR3 reads CASSLSGRAREQYF. CDR3 sequence (DNA): TGTGCCAGCAGTCTCAGCGGGAGGGCCCGCGAGCAGTACTTC.

This clone was seen more than once but under ten times. Mismatch with germline at one junction end may stem from a read error. The V call is TRBV29-1, the J call TRBJ2-1, with D hard to call. Germline V CDR1 and CDR2: SQVTM, ANQGSEA. CDR3 length: 10 residues. The CDR3 nucleotides are TGCAGCGTTAAAGACTTTTCGCAGTTCTTC. Residues: CSVKDFSQFF.

Worth noting for this clone: The junction does not match germline at one end; this may be a read error. The rearrangement uses TRBV20-1 and TRBJ1-1; D might be TRBD1 (6 bases). Germline loops: CDR1 DFQATT, CDR2 SNEGSKA (reference sequence). This CDR3 is 10 amino acids long. The CDR3 region has the DNA TGCAGTAAACCCGGGACATCTTTCATTTTT. As protein: CSKPGTSFIF.

This clone was recorded only once. The chain uses TRBV4-1 and TRBJ2-1; 11 bases are a match to TRBD2. Unmatched junction bases numbered 4, after V lost 3 bases and J lost 6 bases. This CDR3 spans 15 amino acids. Germline lookup yields CDR1 MGHRA and CDR2 YSYEKL. CDR3 sequence: CASSHPGLAANEQFF. For the CDR3, the DNA is TGCGCCAGCAGCCACCCGGGACTAGCGGCCAATGAGCAGTTCTTC.

This clone has just a few counts. The genes are TRBV25-1 and TRBJ2-7; possibly TRBD1 for D (5 bases). The CDR3 covers 14 residues. The germline V and J ends were trimmed by 6 bases and 3 bases, with 15 bases remaining between them. Per germline, CDR1 MGHDK and CDR2 SYGVNS. The CDR3, as DNA: TGTGCCAGCAGCTCCCCCTGGGGCTTCTACGAGCAGTACTTC. It is translated as CASSSPWGFYEQYF.

This clone turned up a few times. A much larger clone is a single base away; this may be a read error. This chain connects TRBV28 to TRBJ2-5, with no clear D. This CDR3 contains 12 residues. Between the trimmed V and J ends, which lost 6 bases and 0 bases, there was a span of 5 bases. Germline V gives CDR1 MDHEN, CDR2 SYDVKM. The CDR3 sequence is CASRSDQETQYF. The CDR3 coding sequence is TGTGCCAGCAGATCGGACCAAGAGACCCAGTACTTC. The variable domain in full, completed from reference TRBV28 and TRBJ2-5, reads DVKVTQSSRYLVKRTGEKVFLECVQDMDHENMFWYRQDPGLGLRLIYFSYDVKMKEKGDIPEGYSVSREKKERFSLILESASTNQTSMYLCASRSDQETQYFGPGTRLLVL.

This clone was observed a few times. V usage is TRBV7-8 and J usage is TRBJ2-5; 9 positions match TRBD2. Germline-derived CDR1 and CDR2 are SGHVS and FQNEAQ. This CDR3 has 17 residues. V lost 2 bases to trimming and J lost 1 base; unmatched junction nucleotides: 8. CDR3 nucleotide sequence: TGTGCCAGCAGCTTACGCCTGCGGGGGGGATTCCAAGAGACCCAGTACTTC. Translated: CASSLRLRGGFQETQYF.

This clone was observed many times. The V gene is TRBV7-8, the J gene TRBJ1-1, with TRBD1 as a possible D gene (5 bases). This CDR3 region has 14 residues. Germline CDR1 reads SGHVS; CDR2 reads FQNEAQ. V gave up 2 bases and J gave up 6 bases, with 13 bases separating them. This chain's CDR3 is CASSLPGIFAEAFF. In nucleotides, the CDR3 is TGTGCCAGCAGCTTACCAGGGATATTCGCTGAAGCTTTCTTT.

The rearrangement joins TRBV4-3 to TRBJ2-1; D gene uncertain. This CDR3 spans 14 amino acids. Germline V gives CDR1 LGHNA, CDR2 YSLEER. The germline V and J ends were trimmed by 0 bases and 3 bases, with 6 bases remaining between them. The CDR3 reads CASSQDSGYNEQFF. CDR3 nucleotides: TGCGCCAGCAGCCAAGATTCAGGCTACAATGAGCAGTTCTTC.

The genes are TRBV10-2 and TRBJ2-3; TRBD2 matches at 10 bases. CDR1 and CDR2 from the germline V gene are WSHSY and SAAADI. The CDR3 extends over 15 amino acids. The trim removed 6 bases at V and 0 bases at J, leaving 3 bases unmatched. The CDR3 region has the DNA TGCGCCAGCAGGAAGACTAGCGGGAGCACAGATACGCAGTATTTT. Amino acid sequence: CASRKTSGSTDTQYF.

This clone was counted only a few times. The rearrangement links TRBV7-6 to TRBJ2-6; perhaps TRBD2 as D (6 bases). Germline V gives CDR1 SGHVS, CDR2 FNYEAQ. This CDR3 contains 17 residues. The V and J ends lost 3 bases and 1 base respectively, with 13 bases between them. CDR3 nucleotides: TGTGCCAGCAGCTTGGGAGGTCTCCGGTCTGGGGCCAACGTCCTGACTTTC. Protein sequence: CASSLGGLRSGANVLTF.

The table lists this clone with a few counts. This sequence joins TRBV6-6 and TRBJ2-1; 10 bases fit TRBD1. Germline assignment: CDR1 MNHNY and CDR2 SVGAGI (reference sequence). With 6 bases clipped from V and 9 bases from J, the junction kept 5 bases outside the gene matches. The CDR3 is 13 residues long. The chain's CDR3 is CASRRTGGSEQFF. As DNA, the CDR3 is TGTGCCAGCAGAAGGACAGGGGGGTCTGAGCAGTTCTTC.

V usage is TRBV4-2 and J usage is TRBJ1-2; weak D call: TRBD1 (5 bases). The length of the CDR3 is 13 residues. V was pared by 0 bases and J by 8 bases, with 10 bases between. Germline V lookup: CDR1 LGHNA, CDR2 YNFKEQ. The CDR3, as DNA: TGTGCCAGCAGCCAAGACAGGGCTGGCGGCTACACCTTC. It specifies CASSQDRAGGYTF.

The J gene is TRBJ2-1, the V gene TRBV9; TRBD2 matches 9 bases. With V trimmed by 5 bases and J by 7 bases, 7 bases remained unmatched. The CDR3 sequence is 14 residues long. Germline lookup yields CDR1 SGDLS and CDR2 YYNGEE. DNA of the CDR3: TGTGCCAGCAGTCTCGGACTAGCGAATAATGAGCAGTTCTTC. It encodes CASSLGLANNEQFF.

This clone was seen more than once but under ten times. This chain links TRBV28 with TRBJ2-7; 11 bases agree with TRBD2. Per germline, CDR1 MDHEN and CDR2 SYDVKM. Unmatched junction bases numbered 10, after V lost 5 bases and J lost 4 bases. The CDR3 spans 16 residues. The CDR3 sequence: CASSPSPSGRKYEQYF. As DNA, the CDR3 is TGTGCCAGCAGTCCATCTCCTAGCGGGAGGAAGTACGAGCAGTACTTC.